This T cell receptor (beta chain) was recorded in a study of Graves' ophthalmopathy and Graves' hyperthyroidism. Study details: Untreated patients at initial diagnosis provided peripheral blood. The study, taken as a whole, reports: Most expanded clonotypes from thyroid (those above 0.001 frequency) were also found in blood.

Trimming removed 6 bases at V and 1 base at J, with 9 bases between. The CDR3 has 13 residues. Germline V gives CDR1 LGHNA, CDR2 YNFKEQ. Amplification of TCR beta CDR3 regions used RNA transcripts. The authors performed first-round RT-PCR with HTBI primers and then a second-round multiplex PCR. MiXCR, applied by TCRdb to the multiplex PCR reads, yields one record per CDR3 protein. In the table there are roughly 500,000 distinct CDR3 sequences, approximately 15% of which are singletons. The authors isolated PBMCs from over 7.5 ml of fresh peripheral blood. This clonotype was seen many times. Its antigen is unknown.

The chain carries TRBV4-2 and TRBJ1-1; no clear D gene. The sequencing sample was made of blood. The TCR was taken from a woman aged 25 to 39 with Graves' ophthalmopathy. CDR3 in amino acids: CASRHTTNTEAFF. The CDR3 bases are TGTGCCAGCAGACACACCACGAACACTGAAGCTTTCTTT.